Below, 20 T cell receptor beta chains from the same sample are listed, as sequenced in a study of response to subunit inactivated influenza vaccine. TCRdb re-derived calls from the RT-PCR reads in MiXCR, one entry per CDR3 protein. The sample lists 150,000 to 200,000 distinct CDR3 sequences, about 10% seen once, with around 33% in the top ten. The source material was CD8+ T cells sorted from PBMCs, sampled less than 30 months after vaccination. The receptors come from a man aged 50 to 69 who received an inactivated influenza vaccine.

This rearrangement joins TRBV11-2 to TRBJ2-7, with 7 nucleotides matching TRBD1. The CDR3 loop spans 15 amino acids. Trimming cost V 4 bases and J 2 bases; bases outside gene matches: 8. Looked up from germline, CDR1 is SGHAT and CDR2 is FQNNGV. Here the CDR3 reads CASSYQTGITYEQYF. The CDR3 region has the DNA TGTGCCAGCAGCTACCAGACAGGGATAACCTACGAGCAGTACTTC. The full variable domain, in which reference TRBV11-2 and TRBJ2-7 provide the parts outside the CDR3, is EAGVAQSPRYKIIEKRQSVAFWCNPISGHATLYWYQQILGQGPKLLIQFQNNGVVDDSQLPKDRFSAERLKGVDSTLKIQPAKLEDSAVYLCASSYQTGITYEQYFGPGTRLTVT.

This clonotype has just a few counts. This rearrangement joins TRBV24-1 to TRBJ2-5, with 9 bases identical to TRBD1. V lost 7 bases, J lost 3 bases, and 2 bases stayed unmatched. The germline V gene has CDR1 KGHDR and CDR2 SFDVKD. The CDR3 sequence is 13 residues long. The CDR3 protein is CATRDRGKETQYF. The CDR3 DNA sequence: TGTGCCACCAGGGACAGGGGAAAAGAGACCCAGTACTTC.

This clonotype was counted at least ten times. The CDR3 nucleotides read TGTGCCAGTGGGCTTAGCTCCTACAATGAGCAGTTCTTC. Protein: CASGLSSYNEQFF. This chain links TRBV6-2 or TRBV6-3 with TRBJ2-1; the D is unclear. The ends were cut back, 9 bases at V and 0 bases at J, with 9 bases in the middle. CDR1 MNHEY and CDR2 SVGEGT come from the germline V gene. The CDR3 runs 13 residues.

The genes are TRBV25-1 and TRBJ1-2, with D perhaps TRBD1 (6 bases). Germline loops: CDR1 MGHDK, CDR2 SYGVNS. The CDR3 is made up of 14 amino acids. V dropped 8 bases and J dropped 1 base, with 14 bases sitting between them. This CDR3 reads CASLPRTDNYGYTF. CDR3 nucleotides: TGTGCCAGCTTACCGCGGACAGATAACTATGGCTACACCTTC.

This clonotype showed up just a few times. This CDR3 is CASSELAGGPSGELFF. Written as DNA, the CDR3 is TGTGCCAGCAGTGAACTAGCGGGAGGGCCTAGCGGGGAGCTGTTTTTT. The rearrangement uses TRBV27 and TRBJ2-2; 13 positions agree with TRBD2. The CDR3 has 16 residues. Germline trimming cut 5 bases from V and 7 bases from J; bases unmatched to any gene: 7. Looked up from germline, CDR1 is MNHEY and CDR2 is SMNVEV (reference sequence).

Many counts were recorded for this clonotype. V and J are TRBV6-5 and TRBJ2-1; 8 bases map to TRBD2. CDR1 MNHEY and CDR2 SVGAGI come from the germline V gene. After removal of 2 bases from V and 8 bases from J, the junction contained 2 bases not matched to a gene. The CDR3 has 13 residues. CDR3 in amino acids: CASSYPGRDEQFF. CDR3 coding DNA: TGTGCCAGCAGTTACCCCGGGAGGGATGAGCAGTTCTTC.

The rearrangement uses TRBV4-3 and TRBJ2-3; 15 bases line up with TRBD2. There are 16 residues in the CDR3. J was trimmed by 4 bases and V by 4 bases; bases with no gene match: 3. CDR1 LGHNA and CDR2 YSLEER come from the germline V gene. In nucleotides, the CDR3 is TGCGCCAGCAGCCGAGGACTAGCGGGAGGGGCAGATACGCAGTATTTT. It codes for CASSRGLAGGADTQYF.

The chain combines TRBV7-9 with TRBJ2-7, with D uncertain. Germline values: CDR1 SEHNR, CDR2 FQNEAQ (reference sequence). CDR3 length: 13 amino acids. V lost 7 bases and J 3 bases, leaving 13 bases between the germline ends. The CDR3 sequence: CASIGPSNYEQYF. CDR3 in DNA: TGTGCCAGCATTGGCCCGAGTAACTACGAGCAGTACTTC. The complete variable domain, with remaining parts taken from reference TRBV7-9 and TRBJ2-7, reads DTGVSQNPRHKITKRGQNVTFRCDPISEHNRLYWYRQTLGQGPEFLTYFQNEAQLEKSRLLSDRFSAERPKGSFSTLEIQRTEQGDSAMYLCASIGPSNYEQYFGPGTRLTVT.

The chain employs TRBV13 and TRBJ2-2; D is unclear. From germline, CDR1 is PRHDT and CDR2 FYEKMQ (reference sequence). The V end was cut by 7 bases, the J end by 2 bases, with 8 bases between. The CDR3 sequence is 13 residues long. CDR3 protein: CASTWENTGELFF. CDR3 nucleotide sequence: TGTGCCAGCACCTGGGAAAACACCGGGGAGCTGTTTTTT.

This clonotype was observed many times. This chain connects TRBV4-1 to TRBJ1-1, with TRBD1 as a possible D gene (6 bases). CDR3 size: 14 residues. The germline V and J ends were trimmed by 7 bases and 4 bases, with 16 bases remaining between them. From germline, CDR1 is MGHRA and CDR2 YSYEKL. The chain's CDR3 is CASTPPGAGTEAFF. CDR3 DNA sequence: TGCGCCAGCACCCCCCCGGGGGCTGGCACTGAAGCTTTCTTT.

Points on this clonotype: As the CDR3 is not closed by the conserved phenylalanine or tryptophan, this likely results from a read error. The J gene is TRBJ1-3, the V gene TRBV10-3; D unclear. The CDR3 has 14 amino acids. Germline CDR1 is ENHRY and CDR2 is SYGVKD. Trimming stripped 3 bases from V and 4 bases from J, with 10 bases between. CDR3 coding DNA: TGTGCCATCAGTGACCTGAAGGGAGGAAACACCATATATCTT. Translation: CAISDLKGGNTIYL.

In this sample, this clonotype turned up once. The CDR3 DNA is TGTGCCAGCACCCATCACCGGGACAGGGGCCTCGAGCAGTACTTC. Protein sequence: CASTHHRDRGLEQYF. V gene TRBV7-9 combines with J gene TRBJ2-7; TRBD1 aligns across 10 bases. V dropped 7 bases and J dropped 6; count of bases not matched to a gene: 12. This CDR3 is built from 15 residues. The germline V gene encodes CDR1 SEHNR and CDR2 FQNEAQ (reference sequence).

This clonotype was counted at least ten times. Here the CDR3 DNA reads TGCGCCAGCAGCCAAGATGTGGGACAGGCTTCCTACGAGCAGTACTTC. It is translated as CASSQDVGQASYEQYF. The rearrangement uses TRBV4-3 and TRBJ2-7; 8 bases are shared with TRBD1. V lost 0 bases, J lost 1 base, and 5 bases stayed unmatched. Germline values: CDR1 LGHNA, CDR2 YSLEER. The CDR3 totals 16 residues.

J is TRBJ1-2 and V is TRBV7-9, with 8 positions matching TRBD1. Germline V gene lookup returns CDR1 SEHNR and CDR2 FQNEAQ (reference sequence). The CDR3 is 14 residues long. The V gene end was trimmed by 5 bases and the J gene end by 6 bases; junction bases not matched to a gene: 8. The CDR3 coding sequence is TGTGCCAGCAGCCCCGGGGGACAGGAGGATGGCTACACCTTC. The encoded protein is CASSPGGQEDGYTF.

CDR3 residues: CASSSRTSGPVELLNTGELFF. The CDR3 region has the DNA TGTGCCAGCAGCTCTCGGACTAGCGGACCTGTTGAACTGTTGAACACCGGGGAGCTGTTTTTT. The chain is built from TRBV11-1 and TRBJ2-2, with 10 positions matching TRBD2. This CDR3 contains 21 residues. The J segment lost 1 base and the V segment lost 4 bases, leaving 18 bases of the junction unmatched. Germline loops: CDR1 SGHAT, CDR2 FQDESV (reference sequence).

The J gene is TRBJ2-7, the V gene TRBV20-1; 10 bases are shared with TRBD1. Looked up from germline, CDR1 is DFQATT and CDR2 is SNEGSKA (reference sequence). The CDR3 has 13 amino acids. V was pared by 3 bases and J by 2 bases, with 1 base of the junction left unmatched. For the CDR3, the DNA is TGCAGTGCTAGGGACAGGGGGGCCTACGAGCAGTACTTC. This encodes CSARDRGAYEQYF.

The rearrangement uses TRBV6-2 or TRBV6-3 and TRBJ2-5; 9 nucleotides match TRBD1. V was clipped by 6 bases and J by 7 bases; unmatched bases: 9. CDR3 length: 14 amino acids. The germline V gene has CDR1 MNHEY and CDR2 SVGEGT. DNA for the CDR3: TGTGCCAGCAGCCCGGGACAGGGTTATGGGACCCAGTACTTC. Amino acid sequence: CASSPGQGYGTQYF.

The genes are TRBV28 and TRBJ2-7; a possible D gene is TRBD1 (9 bases). This CDR3 has 16 residues. V was cut by 6 bases and J by 1 base, with 19 bases left in between. Germline CDR1 is MDHEN and CDR2 is SYDVKM. The DNA of the CDR3 is TGTGCCAGCAGGGACAGGGGACTAGGAGTGTCCTACGAGCAGTACTTC. Protein: CASRDRGLGVSYEQYF. The whole variable domain, filled in from reference TRBV28 and TRBJ2-7, reads DVKVTQSSRYLVKRTGEKVFLECVQDMDHENMFWYRQDPGLGLRLIYFSYDVKMKEKGDIPEGYSVSREKKERFSLILESASTNQTSMYLCASRDRGLGVSYEQYFGPGTRLTVT.

At least ten counts were recorded for this clonotype. The V call is TRBV7-8, the J call TRBJ2-1; D remains unclear. This CDR3 is built from 12 residues. Germline-derived CDR1 and CDR2 are SGHVS and FQNEAQ. The V gene lost 5 bases and the J gene lost 8 bases, with 10 bases spanning the gap. The chain's CDR3 is CASSRALDEQFF. DNA of the CDR3: TGTGCCAGCAGCCGCGCCTTGGATGAGCAGTTCTTC.

This clonotype was recorded many times. This sequence joins TRBV7-2 and TRBJ2-1, with TRBD2 identical over 7 bases. Germline values: CDR1 SGHTA, CDR2 FQGNSA. The CDR3 extends over 15 amino acids. Trimming took 2 bases from V and 7 from J; bases not matched to a gene: 8. DNA for the CDR3: TGTGCCAGCAGCTTATGGGGGGGGAGTCAAAATGAGCAGTTCTTC. Translated: CASSLWGGSQNEQFF.